Listed below are T cell receptor beta chains from one sample, sequenced in a study of shared clonotypes between healthy human individuals. Only in-frame clones appear in the TCRdb table, and some are missing; sequencing was by immunoSEQ multiplex PCR. This sample carries 2,500,000 or so clones, over 85% of them seen once, and the ten largest clones take around 0.37%. Sequencing was performed on naive CD4+ T cells from PBMCs. The receptors come from a man aged 18-30 years in good health. Some clones in this sample may be carry-over from other donors' samples. CDR3s include the opening cysteine and the closing phenylalanine or tryptophan. Each record gives: D gene, clone size, J gene, V gene, CDR3 protein, CDR3 DNA. The D gene is left open where the match is weak. Rows give clone size only sometimes, using once, few, many, or a class for an expanded clone.

NA,once,TRBJ2-1,TRBV6-5,CASRPDSYNEQFF,TGTGCCAGCAGGCCAGACAGCTACAATGAGCAGTTCTTC
TRBD1,NA,TRBJ2-7,TRBV5-1,CASSLRQGSYEQYF,TGCGCCAGCAGCTTAAGACAGGGATCCTACGAGCAGTACTTC
TRBD1,NA,TRBJ1-1,TRBV11-3,CASSGNRGEAFF,TGTGCCAGCAGCGGGAACAGGGGAGAAGCTTTCTTT
NA,NA,TRBJ2-3,TRBV7-8,CASSRTTPSTDTQYF,TGTGCCAGCAGCCGGACAACACCTTCCACAGATACGCAGTATTTT
NA,once,TRBJ1-1,TRBV5-1,CASSLGQGPLGTEAFF,TGCGCCAGCAGCTTGGGGCAGGGTCCTTTGGGGACTGAAGCTTTCTTT
NA,NA,TRBJ2-1,TRBV4-2,CASSPLGATSYNEQFF,TGTGCCAGCAGCCCCCTGGGGGCCACGTCCTACAATGAGCAGTTCTTC
TRBD2,NA,TRBJ2-7,TRBV7-2,CASSHTPGGPYEQYF,TGTGCCAGCAGCCATACGCCGGGAGGGCCATACGAGCAGTACTTC
TRBD1,NA,TRBJ2-1,TRBV5-1,CASSPGPGQGAHEQFF,TGCGCCAGCAGCCCAGGACCGGGACAGGGGGCCCATGAGCAGTTCTTC
TRBD1,NA,TRBJ2-6,TRBV7-9,CASSSGTVTSGANVLTF,TGTGCCAGCAGCTCCGGGACAGTCACCTCTGGGGCCAACGTCCTGACTTTC
TRBD1,NA,TRBJ1-2,TRBV7-3,CASSYHPGQRECYGYTF,TGTGCCAGCAGCTATCATCCGGGACAGAGAGAGTGCTATGGCTACACCTTC
NA,NA,TRBJ2-7,TRBV18,CASSPGQQSYEQYF,TGTGCCAGCTCACCAGGGCAGCAGTCCTACGAGCAGTACTTC
NA,NA,TRBJ2-7,TRBV5-4,CASSPGTAGEQYF,TGTGCCAGCAGCCCTGGGACGGCCGGCGAGCAGTACTTC
TRBD2,NA,TRBJ2-1,TRBV5-8,CAMGVLAGVDEQFF,TGTGCCATGGGGGTGTTAGCGGGAGTCGATGAGCAGTTCTTC
NA,NA,TRBJ1-1,TRBV7-9,CASTSPGATEAFF,TGTGCCAGCACCTCCCCCGGGGCTACTGAAGCTTTCTTT
TRBD1,NA,TRBJ1-1,TRBV18,CASSLRQGNTEAFF,TGTGCCAGCTCACTACGACAGGGGAACACTGAAGCTTTCTTT
NA,once,TRBJ2-7,TRBV18,CASSPPGSLSYEQYF,TGTGCCAGCTCACCACCAGGGTCCTTATCCTACGAGCAGTACTTC
TRBD2,NA,TRBJ2-2,TRBV18,CASSPPTSGTNTGELFF,TGTGCCAGCTCACCACCAACTAGCGGGACAAACACCGGGGAGCTGTTTTTT
NA,NA,TRBJ1-1,TRBV27,CASSLRSSLPRGQRWSDTEAFF,TGTGCCAGCAGTTTACGATCCTCCCTCCCTCGGGGCCAAAGATGGTCAGACACTGAAGCTTTCTTT
NA,NA,TRBJ1-1,TRBV6-1,CASSARGATEAFF,TGTGCCAGCAGTGCCAGGGGAGCCACTGAAGCTTTCTTT
NA,NA,TRBJ2-7,TRBV6-5,CASRFNRAVYEQYF,TGTGCCAGCAGGTTTAACAGGGCGGTTTACGAGCAGTACTTC
NA,NA,TRBJ1-1,TRBV7-2,CASSLDGGTAEAFF,TGTGCCAGCAGCTTAGATGGGGGGACCGCTGAAGCTTTCTTT
TRBD1,NA,TRBJ2-6,TRBV7-2,CASSLSSDRFLRANVLTF,TGTGCCAGCAGCCTTAGCTCGGACAGGTTCTTAAGGGCCAACGTCCTGACTTTC
NA,NA,TRBJ2-4,TRBV7-2,CASSLTTNIQYF,TGTGCCAGCAGCTTGACTACGAACATTCAGTACTTC
TRBD2,NA,TRBJ2-1,TRBV28,CASSLLGGSVKNEQFF,TGTGCCAGCAGTTTATTAGGCGGGAGCGTGAAAAATGAGCAGTTCTTC
TRBD1,NA,TRBJ1-2,TRBV9,CASSGIGQGLPGDYGYTF,TGTGCCAGCAGCGGAATAGGACAGGGCCTCCCAGGGGACTATGGCTACACCTTC
TRBD2,once,TRBJ2-3,TRBV5-1,CASTEGLAGITDTQYF,TGCGCCAGCACCGAGGGACTAGCGGGGATAACAGATACGCAGTATTTT
NA,NA,TRBJ2-1,TRBV4-3,CASSQSNRQGFYNEQFF,TGCGCCAGCAGCCAATCTAATAGGCAGGGCTTCTACAATGAGCAGTTCTTC
NA,NA,TRBJ2-7,TRBV6-1,CASSPAYEQYF,TGTGCCAGCAGTCCAGCCTACGAGCAGTACTTC
NA,NA,TRBJ2-2,TRBV7-2,CASSLTKGGNTGELFF,TGTGCCAGCAGCTTAACCAAGGGGGGGAACACCGGGGAGCTGTTTTTT
NA,once,TRBJ2-1,TRBV21-1,CASSTHRGLRDRYNEQFF,TGTGCCAGCAGCACCCACAGGGGGCTTCGAGACCGTTACAATGAGCAGTTCTTC
TRBD1,NA,TRBJ1-2,TRBV5-5,CASSLFEQGVGGYTF,TGTGCCAGCAGCTTGTTTGAACAGGGGGTAGGCGGCTACACCTTC
NA,NA,TRBJ1-2,TRBV5-1,CASSPSEVYGYTF,TGCGCCAGCAGCCCCTCGGAGGTCTATGGCTACACCTTC
TRBD1,once,TRBJ2-7,TRBV7-9,CASSPPGQYYEQYF,TGTGCCAGCAGCCCACCGGGACAGTACTACGAGCAGTACTTC
NA,NA,TRBJ1-4,TRBV9,CASSVPEFGGGVATNEKLFF,TGTGCCAGCAGCGTTCCCGAGTTTGGAGGGGGGGTCGCAACTAATGAAAAACTGTTTTTT
NA,NA,TRBJ2-1,TRBV5-1,CASSSALIGGNEQFF,TGCGCCAGCAGCTCGGCCCTAATCGGGGGCAATGAGCAGTTCTTC
TRBD1,NA,TRBJ1-1,TRBV6-5,CASSRTGVGNTEAFF,TGTGCCAGCAGTAGGACAGGGGTAGGGAACACTGAAGCTTTCTTT
NA,NA,TRBJ2-3,TRBV28,CASSFGRNTDTQYF,TGTGCCAGCAGTTTCGGCAGAAACACAGATACGCAGTATTTT
TRBD1,once,TRBJ1-2,TRBV15,CATSRDQDRARYTF,TGTGCCACCAGCAGAGATCAGGACAGGGCGCGCTACACCTTC
TRBD1,NA,TRBJ2-3,TRBV5-1,CASSSGQGATDTQYF,TGCGCCAGCAGCTCCGGACAGGGGGCAACAGATACGCAGTATTTT
TRBD1,NA,TRBJ1-4,TRBV7-7,CASSRGLNEKLFF,TGTGCCAGCTCTAGGGGGCTCAATGAAAAACTGTTTTTT
NA,NA,TRBJ2-3,TRBV29-1,CSVAPEAQYF,TGCAGCGTTGCCCCTGAGGCGCAGTATTTT
TRBD2,NA,TRBJ2-3,TRBV5-1,CASSLRTSSGSLDTQYF,TGCGCCAGCAGCTTGAGGACTTCTAGCGGGAGTTTAGATACGCAGTATTTT
NA,NA,TRBJ1-3,TRBV6-1,CASSEILGALSGNTIYF,TGTGCCAGCAGTGAAATCCTGGGGGCTCTATCTGGAAACACCATATATTTT
NA,NA,TRBJ1-2,TRBV21-1,CASNRGGYYGYTF,TGTGCCAGTAACCGGGGCGGCTACTATGGCTACACCTTC
NA,NA,TRBJ2-3,TRBV28,CASQYFPLQGLTDTQYF,TGTGCCAGCCAATACTTCCCACTGCAGGGGCTCACAGATACGCAGTATTTT
NA,once,TRBJ1-4,TRBV4-1,CASSQGQNEKLFF,TGCGCCAGCAGCCAGGGCCAAAATGAAAAACTGTTTTTT
NA,NA,TRBJ2-1,TRBV18,CASSSGQNNEQFF,TGTGCCAGCTCATCGGGACAAAACAATGAGCAGTTCTTC
NA,NA,TRBJ2-7,TRBV7-2,CASSYSGTSSYEQYF,TGTGCCAGCAGCTATTCCGGGACGAGCTCCTACGAGCAGTACTTC
TRBD1,NA,TRBJ2-1,TRBV5-1,CASSTGQGGINEQFF,TGCGCCAGCAGCACCGGACAGGGGGGTATCAATGAGCAGTTCTTC
NA,NA,TRBJ2-6,TRBV5-1,CASSFRFNSGANVLTF,TGCGCCAGCAGCTTCAGGTTTAACTCTGGGGCCAACGTCCTGACTTTC
NA,NA,TRBJ2-7,TRBV7-2,CASSPRESSYEQYF,TGTGCCAGCAGCCCACGGGAGAGCTCCTACGAGCAGTACTTC
NA,NA,TRBJ1-2,TRBV6-5,CASSYSETANYGYTF,TGTGCCAGCAGTTACTCGGAGACAGCTAACTATGGCTACACCTTC